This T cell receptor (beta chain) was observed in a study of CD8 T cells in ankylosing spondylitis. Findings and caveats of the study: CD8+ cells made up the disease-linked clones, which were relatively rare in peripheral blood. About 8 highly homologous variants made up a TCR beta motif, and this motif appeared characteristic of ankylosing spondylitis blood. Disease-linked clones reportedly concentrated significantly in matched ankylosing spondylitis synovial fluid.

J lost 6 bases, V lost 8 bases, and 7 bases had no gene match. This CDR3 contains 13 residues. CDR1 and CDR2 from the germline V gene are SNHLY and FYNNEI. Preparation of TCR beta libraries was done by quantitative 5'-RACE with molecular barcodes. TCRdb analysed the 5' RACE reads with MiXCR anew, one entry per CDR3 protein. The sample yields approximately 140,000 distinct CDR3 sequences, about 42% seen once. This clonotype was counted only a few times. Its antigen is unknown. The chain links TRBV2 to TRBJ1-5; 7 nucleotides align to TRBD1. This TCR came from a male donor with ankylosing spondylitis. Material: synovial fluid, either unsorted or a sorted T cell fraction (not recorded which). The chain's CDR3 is CASENRQGQPQHF. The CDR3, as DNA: TGTGCCAGCGAGAACCGACAGGGTCAGCCCCAGCATTTT.